Reported below is one T cell receptor beta chain. Its antigen is undetermined. The source of the sample is a study of T cell responses to AZD1222 COVID-19 vaccine. General study findings and limits: Once two AZD1222 doses were given, Spike-specific TCR breadth and depth went up. The CD4 TCRs associated with vaccination extended across spike and predominated at 160-218 and 743-854. Donors, mostly white British, included more females; clonal diversity was possibly underestimated. Baseline serostatus was positive in only six AZD1222 recipients.

The protocol was immunoSEQ multiplex PCR, while the TCRdb copy is restricted to in-frame clones and leaves out a portion. Of about 150,000 clones in the sample, just under 95% were seen once. The V and J ends lost 2 bases and 0 bases respectively, with 8 bases between them. Germline V gene lookup returns CDR1 MNHEY and CDR2 SVGAGI. This CDR3 has 15 residues. The V and J genes are TRBV6-5 and TRBJ1-3; D perhaps matches TRBD1 (6 bases). The sequences come from peripheral blood, collected on day 0 of AZD1222 vaccination. The clonotype was recovered from an adult in good health. DNA for the CDR3: TGTGCCAGCAGTTACCAGGACAGCTCTGGAAACACCATATATTTT. Its protein is CASSYQDSSGNTIYF.